What follows are 25 T cell receptor beta chains derived from one specimen sequenced in a study of T-cell reconstitution after alpha-beta-depleted transplantation in children. Unique molecular identifiers featured in how the TCRbeta library was prepared. TCRdb called the PCR reads again in MiXCR, with one record for every CDR3 protein. The sample consists of some 490,000 distinct CDR3 sequences, about 12% of them appearing once. Specimen: PBMCs from the stem cell graft donor, collected from the stem cell graft. These receptors originate from a human donor who donated a stem cell graft to a child with combined immunodeficiency.

This clonotype was detected ten times or more. The chain has TRBV12-3 or TRBV12-4 and TRBJ1-5; D ambiguous. The CDR3 is made up of 15 amino acids. V lost 3 bases and J lost 1, with 10 bases in between. The CDR3 nucleotides are TGTGCCAGCAGTTTGGGCAAATCGAGCAATCAGCCCCAGCATTTT. This gives the protein CASSLGKSSNQPQHF.

The chain couples TRBV2 to TRBJ1-2, with 9 bases lining up with TRBD1. This CDR3 contains 14 residues. With V trimmed by 4 bases and J by 3 bases, 3 bases remained unmatched. CDR1 SNHLY and CDR2 FYNNEI come from the germline V gene. In DNA, the CDR3 is TGTGCCAGCAGTGGAGACAGGGGGGACTATGGCTACACCTTC. Protein product: CASSGDRGDYGYTF.

The sample holds many counts of this clonotype. This chain links TRBV7-3 with TRBJ2-3, with D possibly being TRBD1 or TRBD2 (6 bases each). CDR1 and CDR2 (germline): SGHTA, FQGTGA. This CDR3 region has 15 residues. V was clipped by 1 base and J by 3 bases, with 11 bases between them. As DNA, the CDR3 is TGTGCCAGCAGCTTAAGTGGGGGGCTTACAGATACGCAGTATTTT. Protein sequence: CASSLSGGLTDTQYF. Together with reference TRBV7-3 and TRBJ2-3, the CDR3 gives the full variable domain: GAGVSQTPSNKVTEKGKYVELRCDPISGHTALYWYRQSLGQGPEFLIYFQGTGAADDSGLPNDRFFAVRPEGSVSTLKIQRTERGDSAVYLCASSLSGGLTDTQYFGPGTRLTVL.

In this sample, this clonotype turned up a few times. This sequence joins TRBV18 and TRBJ1-6; D may be TRBD1 (5 bases). Trimming stripped 1 base from V and 5 bases from J, with 12 bases between. The CDR3 consists of 16 residues. Germline lookup yields CDR1 KGHSH and CDR2 LQKENI. The CDR3 sequence: CASSPRQGGNNSPLHF. DNA of the CDR3: TGTGCCAGCTCACCACGGCAGGGTGGTAATAATTCACCCCTCCACTTT.

The chain carries TRBV10-3 and TRBJ1-1; 7 bases are a match to TRBD1. The J segment lost 0 bases and the V segment lost 5 bases, leaving 9 bases of the junction unmatched. The CDR3 is made up of 16 amino acids. From germline, CDR1 is ENHRY and CDR2 SYGVKD. CDR3 in amino acids: CAISQTGRDMNTEAFF. The DNA for the CDR3 is TGTGCCATCAGTCAGACAGGGCGAGATATGAACACTGAAGCTTTCTTT.

To note about this clonotype: This may come from a read error, since a much larger clone is one base off. This chain links TRBV12-3 or TRBV12-4 with TRBJ1-1; D gene unclear. The CDR3 is 13 residues long. With 0 bases removed from V and 4 bases from J, the gap between germline ends came to 6 bases. CDR3 bases: TGTGCCAGCAGTTTAGCAGGGATCACTGAAGCTTTCTTT. Its protein is CASSLAGITEAFF.

Many counts were recorded for this clonotype. The chain recombines TRBV6-2 or TRBV6-3 with TRBJ2-1; the D call may be TRBD1 or TRBD2 (6 bases each). The CDR3 covers 14 residues. The germline CDR1 and CDR2 sequences are MNHEY and SVGEGT. The V gene lost 5 bases and the J gene lost 5 bases, with 13 bases spanning the gap. The CDR3 loop is CASSPSGAHNEQFF. The DNA of the CDR3 is TGTGCCAGCAGTCCATCGGGGGCCCACAATGAGCAGTTCTTC.

The CDR3, as DNA: TGCAGCGTTGAACTTGTTAACGAGCAGTACTTC. Translation gives CSVELVNEQYF. The J gene is TRBJ2-7, the V gene TRBV29-1; D gene uncertain. Between the trimmed V and J ends, which lost 2 bases and 5 bases, there was a span of 7 bases. CDR3 size: 11 residues. Germline V gives CDR1 SQVTM, CDR2 ANQGSEA.

This clonotype was observed many times. V usage is TRBV5-1 and J usage is TRBJ2-1; possibly TRBD2 for D (7 bases). Germline loops: CDR1 SGHRS, CDR2 YFSETQ. Trimming took 5 bases from V and 0 from J, leaving 15 bases between them. The CDR3 spans 16 residues. Here the CDR3 DNA reads TGCGCCAGCAGTAGGGGGGGCTGGAGCTCCTACAATGAGCAGTTCTTC. It encodes CASSRGGWSSYNEQFF.

This clonotype was recorded at least ten times. V and J are TRBV12-3 or TRBV12-4 and TRBJ1-2; maybe TRBD1 (6 bases). V was shortened by 2 bases and J by 0 bases, with 19 bases between the two germline ends. CDR3 length equals 18 residues. The CDR3 nucleotides are TGTGCCAGCAGTTTAAGGGAGTCGACAGGACCAGCTAACTATGGCTACACCTTC. This translates into CASSLRESTGPANYGYTF.

This clonotype has only a few counts. V usage is TRBV12-3 or TRBV12-4 and J usage is TRBJ1-6; the D is unclear. The CDR3 sequence is 13 residues long. V shed 3 bases and J shed 10 bases, with 10 bases lying between them. The CDR3 DNA sequence: TGTGCCAGCAGTTTTACCGGATACTCACCCCTCCACTTT. Protein sequence: CASSFTGYSPLHF.

This sequence joins TRBV6-2 or TRBV6-3 and TRBJ2-3; TRBD1 might be the D (6 bases). The CDR3 is 15 amino acids. Germline values: CDR1 MNHEY, CDR2 SVGEGT. V gave up 0 bases and J gave up 2 bases, with 9 bases separating them. CDR3 coding DNA: TGTGCCAGCAGTTACTCCGACAGGTCCACAGATACGCAGTATTTT. Translating it yields CASSYSDRSTDTQYF.

CDR3 sequence: CASSFGTNPSYEQYF. CDR3 nucleotide sequence: TGTGCCAGCAGTTTCGGGACAAACCCCTCCTACGAGCAGTACTTC. This chain uses TRBV12-3 or TRBV12-4 with TRBJ2-7, with a tentative D call TRBD1 (6 bases). The CDR3 length is 15 residues. V lost 3 bases and J lost 0, with 12 bases in between.

This clonotype was seen a few times. The chain couples TRBV7-9 to TRBJ2-7; D possibly corresponds to TRBD1 (5 bases). Germline V gene lookup returns CDR1 SEHNR and CDR2 FQNEAQ (reference sequence). The CDR3 totals 13 residues. V shed 2 bases and J shed 6 bases, with 11 bases lying between them. CDR3 sequence reads: CASSLTGTAEQYF. The CDR3 DNA is TGTGCCAGCAGCTTAACAGGTACTGCCGAGCAGTACTTC.

This clonotype was observed a few times. The chain couples TRBV12-3 or TRBV12-4 to TRBJ2-7; D may match TRBD1 or TRBD2 (6 bases each). Trimming pared 3 bases from V and 4 bases from J, leaving 28 bases between. CDR3 length: 19 residues. This CDR3 reads CASSLGFILEVGGHYEQYF. DNA for the CDR3: TGTGCCAGCAGTTTGGGGTTTATACTGGAGGTCGGGGGACATTACGAGCAGTACTTC.

The rearrangement joins TRBV12-3 or TRBV12-4 to TRBJ2-7; tentatively, D is TRBD1 (5 bases). The CDR3 loop spans 12 amino acids. The V end was cut by 4 bases, the J end by 4 bases, with 8 bases between. CDR3 nucleotides: TGTGCCAGCAGTTCAGGGTATTACGAGCAGTACTTC. Protein product: CASSSGYYEQYF.

This clonotype was detected many times. The J gene is TRBJ1-4, the V gene TRBV6-2 or TRBV6-3; D gene unclear. V was pared by 2 bases and J by 5 bases, with 9 bases between. The CDR3 consists of 14 residues. Germline lookup yields CDR1 MNHEY and CDR2 SVGEGT. CDR3 bases: TGTGCCAGCAGTTACGGCAGTCGGAATGAAAAACTGTTTTTT. Amino acid sequence: CASSYGSRNEKLFF.

The chain combines TRBV27 with TRBJ1-6; no clear D gene. The CDR3 spans 14 residues. Germline V CDR1 and CDR2: MNHEY, SMNVEV (reference sequence). V lost 2 bases and J 5 bases, leaving 7 bases between the germline ends. The CDR3 reads CASSLSGNNSPLHF. The DNA for the CDR3 is TGTGCCAGCAGTTTAAGCGGAAATAATTCACCCCTCCACTTT.

This clonotype was counted at least ten times. This chain uses TRBV7-2 with TRBJ2-5; possibly TRBD1 or TRBD2 for D (5 bases each). Trimming took 3 bases from V and 2 from J, leaving 19 bases between them. The CDR3 totals 17 residues. CDR1 is SGHTA, CDR2 FQGNSA, per germline. The CDR3 is CASSFASRPWGQETQYF. As DNA, the CDR3 is TGTGCCAGCAGCTTCGCAAGCAGGCCCTGGGGGCAAGAGACCCAGTACTTC.

The table lists this clonotype with many counts. One junction end disagrees with the germline gene, perhaps due to a read error. The chain carries TRBV5-5 and TRBJ2-5; tentatively, D is TRBD2 (6 bases). Germline V lookup: CDR1 SGHKS, CDR2 YYEKEE (reference sequence). CDR3 length equals 11 residues. CDR3 sequence reads: CASSSRGGEDF. The CDR3 DNA sequence: TGTGCCAGCAGCTCTCGAGGAGGGGAGGACTTC.

This clonotype turned up a few times. CDR3: CASSLRIPSTDTQYF. The CDR3 DNA follows: TGTGCCAGCAGTCTCAGGATCCCTAGCACAGATACGCAGTATTTT. V gene TRBV12-3 or TRBV12-4 combines with J gene TRBJ2-3; D is undetermined. Trimming removed 5 bases at V and 0 bases at J, with 12 bases between. The CDR3 covers 15 residues.

The chain employs TRBV12-3 or TRBV12-4 and TRBJ2-7; D unclear. Trimming removed 6 bases at V and 3 bases at J, with 12 bases between. This CDR3 is built from 13 residues. This chain's CDR3 is CASSPRSFYEQYF. CDR3 DNA sequence: TGTGCCAGCAGCCCCCGATCCTTCTACGAGCAGTACTTC.

This clonotype was seen at least ten times. V gene TRBV27 combines with J gene TRBJ1-3; 8 positions match TRBD1. Germline V lookup: CDR1 MNHEY, CDR2 SMNVEV (reference sequence). The CDR3 is 13 amino acids. Losses at the gene ends were 3 bases for V and 8 bases for J; bases not matched to a gene: 3. The DNA of the CDR3 is TGTGCCAGCAGTTTGATACAGGGGGACACCATATATTTT. Amino acids: CASSLIQGDTIYF.

This chain uses TRBV12-3 or TRBV12-4 with TRBJ2-2; D assignment may be TRBD1 or TRBD2 (6 bases each). Trimming removed 5 bases at V and 6 bases at J, with 16 bases between. This CDR3 is 15 amino acids long. The CDR3 sequence is CASSEGGHLAGELFF. For the CDR3, the DNA is TGTGCCAGCAGTGAGGGGGGACACCTGGCCGGGGAGCTGTTTTTT.

This clonotype occurred many times. CDR3 amino acids: CASNLRYSGRIAGELFF. The CDR3 nucleotides read TGTGCCAGCAACCTCCGTTACAGCGGGAGGATAGCCGGGGAGCTGTTTTTT. V usage is TRBV27 and J usage is TRBJ2-2, with 9 nucleotides matching TRBD2. Germline loops: CDR1 MNHEY, CDR2 SMNVEV (reference sequence). The CDR3 is made up of 17 amino acids. Trimming took 7 bases from V and 6 from J; bases not matched to a gene: 15.